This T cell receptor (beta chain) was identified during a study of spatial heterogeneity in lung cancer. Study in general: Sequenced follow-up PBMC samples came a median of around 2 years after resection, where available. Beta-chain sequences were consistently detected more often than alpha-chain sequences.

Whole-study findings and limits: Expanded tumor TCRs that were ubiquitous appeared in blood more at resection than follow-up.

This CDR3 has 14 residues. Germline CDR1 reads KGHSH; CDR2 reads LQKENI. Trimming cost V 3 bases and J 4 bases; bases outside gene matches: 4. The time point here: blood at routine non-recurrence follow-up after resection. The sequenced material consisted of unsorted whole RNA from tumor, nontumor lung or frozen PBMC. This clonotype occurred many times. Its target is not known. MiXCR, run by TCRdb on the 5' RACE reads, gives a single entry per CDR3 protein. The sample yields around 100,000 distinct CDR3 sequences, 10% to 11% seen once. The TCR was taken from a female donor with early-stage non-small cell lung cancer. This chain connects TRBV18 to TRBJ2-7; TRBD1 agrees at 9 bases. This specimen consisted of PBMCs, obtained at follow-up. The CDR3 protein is CASSPETGGYEQYF. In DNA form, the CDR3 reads TGTGCCAGCTCACCCGAGACAGGGGGGTACGAGCAGTACTTC.